This TCR beta chain originates from a study of blood T cells in healthy people across ages. Across the study: Using template switching, researchers captured about one barcoded beta molecule for each two T cells. Study-wide results and caveats: While age rose, TCR beta diversity per million T cells dropped in a roughly linear way.

A word on this clonotype: Its target is not known.

Caucasian, healthy and from Russia, the donors were aged between about 6 and 90. This CDR3 contains 12 residues. Trimming left V 2 bases short and J 11 bases short, with 15 bases between. The germline V gene encodes CDR1 DFQATT and CDR2 SNEGSKA (reference sequence). The authors ran a second PCR of roughly 6 to 12 cycles using a sample-barcoded 5' primer and a J-beta primer mix. One entry per CDR3 protein results from TCRdb running MiXCR on the 5' RACE reads. This sample has roughly 800,000 distinct CDR3 sequences, with around 36% found just once. The sequencing input was blood. This clonotype was obtained from a man in his late teens or twenties in good health. The V and J genes are TRBV20-1 and TRBJ2-5; D is uncertain. The CDR3 spells CSARPRVNEQYF. DNA for the CDR3: TGCAGTGCTAGACCACGGGTGAATGAGCAGTACTTC.